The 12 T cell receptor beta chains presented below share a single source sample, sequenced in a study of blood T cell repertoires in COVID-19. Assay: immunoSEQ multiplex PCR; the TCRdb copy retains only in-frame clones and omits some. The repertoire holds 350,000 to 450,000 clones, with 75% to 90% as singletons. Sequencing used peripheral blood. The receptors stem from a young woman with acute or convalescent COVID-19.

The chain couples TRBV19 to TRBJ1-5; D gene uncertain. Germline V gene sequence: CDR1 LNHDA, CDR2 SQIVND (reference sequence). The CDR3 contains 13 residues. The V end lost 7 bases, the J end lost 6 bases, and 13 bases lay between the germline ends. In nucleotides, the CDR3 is TGTGCCAGTATATCCCAGAGCGGTCAGCCCCAGCATTTT. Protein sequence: CASISQSGQPQHF.

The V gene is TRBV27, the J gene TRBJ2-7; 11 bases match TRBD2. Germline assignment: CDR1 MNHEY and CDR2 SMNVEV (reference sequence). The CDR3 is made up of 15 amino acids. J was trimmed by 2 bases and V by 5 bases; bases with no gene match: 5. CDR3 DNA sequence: TGTGCCAGCAGTGCGGGGACTAGCGGAACCTACGAGCAGTACTTC. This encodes CASSAGTSGTYEQYF.

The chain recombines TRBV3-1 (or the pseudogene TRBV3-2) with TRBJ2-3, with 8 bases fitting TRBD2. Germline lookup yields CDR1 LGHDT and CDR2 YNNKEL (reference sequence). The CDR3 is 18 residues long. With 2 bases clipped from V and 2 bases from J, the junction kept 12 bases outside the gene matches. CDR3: CASSQIAGTSSPTDTQYF. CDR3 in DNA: TGTGCCAGCAGCCAAATAGCGGGAACCTCCAGTCCCACAGATACGCAGTATTTT.

As DNA, the CDR3 is TGTGCCAGCAGTGATCACAGGGGGAGCTATGGCTACACCTTC. This codes for CASSDHRGSYGYTF. V is TRBV6-1 and J is TRBJ1-2, with 8 nucleotides matching TRBD1. The V gene's germline CDR1 is MNHNS and CDR2 SASEGT. This CDR3 region has 14 residues. The V segment lost 3 bases and the J segment 4 bases; nucleotides outside the gene matches: 4.

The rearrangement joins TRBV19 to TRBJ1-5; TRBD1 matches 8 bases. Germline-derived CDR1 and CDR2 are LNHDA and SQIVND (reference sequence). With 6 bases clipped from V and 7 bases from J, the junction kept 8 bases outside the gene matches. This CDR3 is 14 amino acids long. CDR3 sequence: CASSLDREEQPQHF. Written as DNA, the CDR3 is TGTGCCAGTAGCCTGGACAGGGAAGAGCAGCCCCAGCATTTT.

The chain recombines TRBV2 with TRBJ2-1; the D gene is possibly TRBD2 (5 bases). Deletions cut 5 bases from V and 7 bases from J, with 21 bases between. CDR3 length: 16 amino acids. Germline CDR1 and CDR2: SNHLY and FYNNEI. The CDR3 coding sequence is TGTGCCAGCAGTTCCGCGGCGGGTACAATTTCGAATGAGCAGTTCTTC. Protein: CASSSAAGTISNEQFF.

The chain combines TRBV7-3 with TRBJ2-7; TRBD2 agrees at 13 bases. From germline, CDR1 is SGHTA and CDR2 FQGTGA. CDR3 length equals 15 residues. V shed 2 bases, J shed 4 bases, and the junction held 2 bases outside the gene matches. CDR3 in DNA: TGTGCCAGCAGCTTAGGACTAGCGGGAGTATACGAGCAGTACTTC. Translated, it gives CASSLGLAGVYEQYF.

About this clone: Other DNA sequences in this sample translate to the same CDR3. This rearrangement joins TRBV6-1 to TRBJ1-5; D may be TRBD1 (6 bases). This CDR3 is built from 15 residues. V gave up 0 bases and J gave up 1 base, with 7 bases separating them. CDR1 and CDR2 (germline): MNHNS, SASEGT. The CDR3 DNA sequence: TGTGCCAGCAGTGAAGCGCAGGGGAGCAATCAGCCCCAGCATTTT. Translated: CASSEAQGSNQPQHF.

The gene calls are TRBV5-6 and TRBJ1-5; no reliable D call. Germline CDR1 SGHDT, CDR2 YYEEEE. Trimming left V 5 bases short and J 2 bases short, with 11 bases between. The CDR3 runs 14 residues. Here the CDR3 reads CASSQGRGNQPQHF. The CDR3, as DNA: TGTGCCAGCAGTCAAGGGAGGGGCAATCAGCCCCAGCATTTT.

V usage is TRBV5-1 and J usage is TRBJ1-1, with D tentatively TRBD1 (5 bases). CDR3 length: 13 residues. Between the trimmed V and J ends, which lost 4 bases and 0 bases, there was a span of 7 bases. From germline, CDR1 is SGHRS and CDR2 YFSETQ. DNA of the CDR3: TGCGCCAGCAGCGGACAAGTGAACACTGAAGCTTTCTTT. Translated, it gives CASSGQVNTEAFF. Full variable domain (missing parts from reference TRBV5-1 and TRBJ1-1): KAGVTQTPRYLIKTRGQQVTLSCSPISGHRSVSWYQQTPGQGLQFLFEYFSETQRNKGNFPGRFSGRQFSNSRSEMNVSTLELGDSALYLCASSGQVNTEAFFGQGTRLTVV.

DNA for the CDR3: TGTGCCACCAGTGATTGGGGTAGCGGGAAAGCCACAGATACGCAGTATTTT. It codes for CATSDWGSGKATDTQYF. The chain joins TRBV24-1 to TRBJ2-3; 8 nucleotides line up with TRBD2. The V segment lost 2 bases and the J segment 2 bases; nucleotides outside the gene matches: 8. The CDR3 has 17 amino acids. CDR1 KGHDR and CDR2 SFDVKD come from the germline V gene.

CDR3 coding DNA: TGTGCCAGCAGCTGGGAGGGTGAAAAACTGTTTTTT. Translated, it gives CASSWEGEKLFF. The J gene is TRBJ1-4, the V gene TRBV5-6; D not resolved. The length of the CDR3 is 12 residues. The germline gives CDR1 SGHDT, CDR2 YYEEEE. The V end was cut by 3 bases, the J end by 7 bases, with 7 bases between.